One and the same sample provided the 2 T cell receptor beta chains below, sequenced in a study of blood T cell repertoires in COVID-19. Libraries were prepared by immunoSEQ multiplex PCR; TCRdb keeps only in-frame clonotypes and omits some of them. The table shows under 200,000 clones, with roughly nine tenths occurring only once. The sequenced sample was PBMCs or T cells enriched from blood (not recorded which). Receptors were obtained from a woman between 40 and 55 years old in a cohort exposed to, infected with or recovered from COVID-19 (not recorded which).

This clone was counted a few times. The chain uses TRBV7-9 and TRBJ2-3; 8 positions agree with TRBD1. Germline loops: CDR1 SEHNR, CDR2 FQNEAQ (reference sequence). With V trimmed by 1 base and J by 4 bases, 1 base remained unmatched. CDR3 length: 14 residues. The CDR3 coding sequence is TGTGCCAGCAGCTTAGGGACAGGGTCAGATACGCAGTATTTT. This encodes CASSLGTGSDTQYF.

The chain couples TRBV3-1 (or the pseudogene TRBV3-2) to TRBJ2-1, with TRBD2 matching 7 bases. V lost 4 bases to trimming and J lost 4 bases; unmatched junction nucleotides: 10. From germline, CDR1 is LGHDT and CDR2 YNNKEL (reference sequence). The CDR3 has 16 amino acids. CDR3 residues: CASSREGARRYNEQFF. CDR3 nucleotides: TGTGCCAGCAGCCGGGAGGGCGCCCGGAGGTACAATGAGCAGTTCTTC.